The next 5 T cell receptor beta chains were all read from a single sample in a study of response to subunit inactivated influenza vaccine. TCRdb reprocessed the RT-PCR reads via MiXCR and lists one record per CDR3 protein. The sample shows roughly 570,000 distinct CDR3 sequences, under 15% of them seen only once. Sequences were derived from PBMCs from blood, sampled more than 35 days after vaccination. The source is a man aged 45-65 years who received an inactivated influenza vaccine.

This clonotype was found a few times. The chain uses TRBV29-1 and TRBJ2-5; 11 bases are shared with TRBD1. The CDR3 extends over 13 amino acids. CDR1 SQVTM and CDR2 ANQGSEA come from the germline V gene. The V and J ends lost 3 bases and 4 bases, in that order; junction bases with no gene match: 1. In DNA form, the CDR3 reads TGCAGCGTTGAGGGGACAGGGGGAGAGACCCAGTACTTC. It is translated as CSVEGTGGETQYF. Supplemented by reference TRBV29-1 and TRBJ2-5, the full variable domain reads SAVISQKPSRDICQRGTSLTIQCQVDSQVTMMFWYRQQPGQSLTLIATANQGSEATYESGFVIDKFPISRPNLTFSTLTVSNMSPEDSSIYLCSVEGTGGETQYFGPGTRLLVL.

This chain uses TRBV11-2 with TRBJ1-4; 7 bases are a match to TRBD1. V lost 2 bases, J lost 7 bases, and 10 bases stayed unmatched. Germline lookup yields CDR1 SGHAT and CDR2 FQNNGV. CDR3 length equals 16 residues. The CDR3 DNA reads TGTGCCAGCAGCTTACAACCCGGGACAGTGGGTGAAAAACTGTTTTTT. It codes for CASSLQPGTVGEKLFF.

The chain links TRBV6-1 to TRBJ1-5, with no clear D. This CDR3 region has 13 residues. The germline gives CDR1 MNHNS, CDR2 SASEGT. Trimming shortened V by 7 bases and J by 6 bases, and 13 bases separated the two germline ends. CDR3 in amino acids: CASTRGPGQPQHF. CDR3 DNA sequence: TGTGCCAGCACGCGGGGTCCTGGTCAGCCCCAGCATTTT.

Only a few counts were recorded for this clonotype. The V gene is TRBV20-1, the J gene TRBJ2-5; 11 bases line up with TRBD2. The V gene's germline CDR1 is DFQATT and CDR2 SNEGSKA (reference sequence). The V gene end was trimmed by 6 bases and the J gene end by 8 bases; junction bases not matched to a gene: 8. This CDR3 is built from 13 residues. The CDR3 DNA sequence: TGCAGTGCAAAGACTAGCGGGGCCTTCACCCAGTACTTC. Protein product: CSAKTSGAFTQYF.

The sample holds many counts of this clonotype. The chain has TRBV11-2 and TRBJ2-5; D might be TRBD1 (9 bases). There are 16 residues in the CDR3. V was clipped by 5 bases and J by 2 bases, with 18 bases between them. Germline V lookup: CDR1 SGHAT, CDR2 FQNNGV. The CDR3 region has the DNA TGTGCCAGCAGCCGGGGGGGACAGGGCTTACAAGAGACCCAGTACTTC. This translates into CASSRGGQGLQETQYF.